Shown below are 2 T cell receptor beta chains from a single sample sequenced in a study of cytomegalovirus exposure and HLA in healthy donors. The method was immunoSEQ multiplex PCR; TCRdb's version includes in-frame clones alone and lacks a portion of them. This sample yields 200,000 to 300,000 clones, of which approximately 83% are seen a single time; around 1.2% belongs to the top ten. The sequenced material came from PBMCs. All receptors derive from a young woman in good health and CMV-seropositive.

This chain connects TRBV7-6 to TRBJ2-7; weak D call: TRBD1 (5 bases). Per the germline V gene, CDR1 is SGHVS and CDR2 is FNYEAQ. CDR3 length: 15 amino acids. Trimming pared 5 bases from V and 6 bases from J, leaving 20 bases between. CDR3 sequence: CASSLRLAGPGEQYF. The DNA of the CDR3 is TGTGCCAGCAGCCTCCGCCTGGCAGGGCCGGGCGAGCAGTACTTC. Variable domain in full (rest from reference TRBV7-6 and TRBJ2-7): GAGVSQSPRYKVTKRGQDVALRCDPISGHVSLYWYRQALGQGPEFLTYFNYEAQQDKSGLPNDRFSAERPEGSISTLTIQRTEQRDSAMYRCASSLRLAGPGEQYFGPGTRLTVT.

This clone showed up just a few times. V usage is TRBV6-1 and J usage is TRBJ2-6; D is undetermined. Trimming stripped 2 bases from V and 2 bases from J, with 7 bases between. In germline, CDR1 is MNHNS, CDR2 SASEGT. This CDR3 has 15 amino acids. CDR3 nucleotide sequence: TGTGCCAGCAGTGAACGGGTGACTGGGGCCAACGTCCTGACTTTC. Its translation: CASSERVTGANVLTF.